This T cell receptor beta chain was recovered during a study of cytomegalovirus exposure and HLA in healthy donors. Whole-study results and caveats: Across donors, sequencing depth was assumed by presence/absence analyses to be roughly uniform. In a later analysis, a missense DCLRE1C variant was linked to TCR beta V- and J-gene trimming. Confirmation in vitro established that three CMV-associated chains were specific for CMV antigens.

Only a few counts were recorded for this clone. Its antigen is currently unknown. Trimming took 3 bases from V and 3 from J; bases not matched to a gene: 8. The germline CDR1 and CDR2 sequences are LNHDA and SQIVND (reference sequence). The CDR3 spans 15 residues. Researchers ran the PCR with 60 Vbeta and 13 Jbeta primers. TCRdb keeps only in-frame clones here, not all; method: immunoSEQ multiplex PCR. There are about 130,000 clones in the sample; roughly 17% occur only once, and 2.9% lies in the top ten. This clonotype originated in a female donor in good health and CMV-seropositive. The source material was PBMCs. The chain recombines TRBV19 with TRBJ2-7, with 7 nucleotides matching TRBD1. In nucleotides, the CDR3 is TGTGCCAGTAGTATGATCGGTGACAGGGACTACGAGCAGTACTTC. The encoded protein is CASSMIGDRDYEQYF.